The 21 T cell receptor beta chains given below trace back to one sample, sequenced in a study of human T cells and chemical hapten exposure. MiXCR, applied by TCRdb to the RACE reads, yields one record per CDR3 protein. The sample includes about 190,000 distinct CDR3 sequences, roughly a quarter of them seen just once. The time point was: patch test 3, about 24 weeks after DPC sensitization. The treatment denotes: therapeutic diphenylcyclopropenone sensitization with weekly scalp DPC. The input for sequencing was whole blood, taken in connection with sensitization to the hapten diphenylcyclopropenone (DPC). The origin of the receptors is a middle-aged woman with alopecia areata. Some clones in this sample may be carry-over from other donors' samples.

In its sample, this clonotype was seen a few times. V is TRBV20-1 and J is TRBJ2-7, with D perhaps TRBD2 (5 bases). The V gene's germline CDR1 is DFQATT and CDR2 SNEGSKA (reference sequence). CDR3 length: 15 residues. The V gene lost 4 bases and the J gene lost 3 bases, with 19 bases spanning the gap. The DNA for the CDR3 is TGCAGTGCTACTCTAACCAACTCTGGAGGCTACGAGCAGTACTTC. Translating gives CSATLTNSGGYEQYF.

The rearrangement uses TRBV3-1 and TRBJ2-1; possible D gene TRBD2, 6 bases. The CDR3 spans 15 residues. V was shortened by 3 bases and J by 6 bases, with 15 bases between the two germline ends. Germline V gene data show CDR1 as LGHDT and CDR2 as YNNKEL (reference sequence). The CDR3 region has the DNA TGTGCCAGCAGCCACTGGGACTTTAGCCGCAATGAGCAGTTCTTC. Its protein product is CASSHWDFSRNEQFF.

A few counts support this clonotype. This sequence joins TRBV21-1 and TRBJ1-3. TRBV21-1 is designated a pseudogene. The CDR3 is 18 amino acids. Here the CDR3 reads CASSKARRGLLSGNTIYF. DNA for the CDR3: TGTGCCAGCAGCAAAGCGCGAAGGGGCCTCTTATCTGGAAACACCATATATTTT.

J is TRBJ2-2 and V is TRBV4-2; no definite D call. Trimming left V 5 bases short and J 5 bases short, with 6 bases between. CDR1 and CDR2 (germline): LGHNA, YNFKEQ. The CDR3 runs 12 residues. The CDR3 DNA reads as TGTGCCAGCAGCGAAGGAACCGGGGAGCTGTTTTTT. Amino acids: CASSEGTGELFF.

To note about this clonotype: A junction boundary mismatches the germline segment, possibly from a read error. The rearrangement links TRBV7-7 to TRBJ2-7, with a possible D match to TRBD2 (11 bases). The CDR3 is 24 residues long. Per germline, CDR1 SSHAT and CDR2 FNYEAQ (reference sequence). The CDR3 sequence: CASSLRVPGQGSQTSGASSYEQYF. As DNA, the CDR3 is TGTGCTAGCAGCTTAAGGGTGCCGGGACAGGGGTCTCAGACTAGCGGGGCTTCCTCCTACGAGCAGTACTTC.

The chain links TRBV4-3 to TRBJ1-3; D is perhaps TRBD1 (6 bases). From germline, CDR1 is LGHNA and CDR2 YSLEER. The CDR3 runs 15 residues. Trimming cost V 1 base and J 2 bases, with 9 bases left between them. CDR3: CASSQGTGPGNTIYF. In DNA form, the CDR3 reads TGCGCCAGCAGCCAAGGTACAGGGCCTGGAAACACCATATATTTT.

This clonotype occurred many times. This chain joins TRBV11-1 and TRBJ2-7, with 8 bases matching TRBD1. Germline CDR1 SGHAT, CDR2 FQDESV (reference sequence). Trimming removed 1 base from V and 4 bases from J; junction bases left unmatched: 6. The CDR3 has 15 amino acids. The CDR3 DNA reads TGTGCCAGCAGCTTAGAGGGACAGGTCCTTTACGAGCAGTACTTC. Translated: CASSLEGQVLYEQYF.

V gene TRBV5-1 combines with J gene TRBJ1-2; 8 bases align to TRBD1. Germline CDR1 and CDR2: SGHRS and YFSETQ. CDR3 length: 17 residues. The V segment lost 4 bases and the J segment 4 bases; nucleotides outside the gene matches: 15. CDR3 sequence (DNA): TGCGCCAGCAGCCCAAACACCGGACAGGGAATCCTCTATGGCTACACCTTC. The encoded protein is CASSPNTGQGILYGYTF.

This clonotype was seen a few times. The chain joins TRBV7-6 to TRBJ2-7; 11 bases are shared with TRBD1. The J segment lost 5 bases and the V segment lost 5 bases, leaving 5 bases of the junction unmatched. Germline V CDR1 and CDR2: SGHVS, FNYEAQ. This CDR3 is 14 amino acids long. This CDR3 is CASSRRTGGNEQYF. The CDR3 bases are TGTGCCAGCAGCCGCAGGACAGGGGGCAACGAGCAGTACTTC.

The chain links TRBV20-1 to TRBJ2-3; D may be TRBD2 (5 bases). The CDR3 is 16 residues long. Germline V gives CDR1 DFQATT, CDR2 SNEGSKA (reference sequence). Trimming shortened V by 6 bases and J by 1 base, and 20 bases separated the two germline ends. The CDR3 loop reads CSALSERHIRTDTQYF. CDR3 nucleotides: TGCAGTGCCCTGTCCGAGCGGCACATCCGCACAGATACGCAGTATTTT.

The chain has TRBV6-1 and TRBJ2-3; TRBD1 matches at 8 bases. Germline CDR1 reads MNHNS; CDR2 reads SASEGT. Trimming removed 5 bases from V and 0 bases from J; junction bases left unmatched: 4. CDR3 length equals 15 residues. The CDR3 region has the DNA TGTGCCAGCAGTCAGGGGGCTTATAGCACAGATACGCAGTATTTT. This codes for CASSQGAYSTDTQYF.

In its sample, this clonotype was seen once. V usage is TRBV12-3 or TRBV12-4 and J usage is TRBJ1-4; D gene uncertain. The CDR3 is made up of 13 amino acids. The V end was cut by 7 bases, the J end by 1 base, with 7 bases between. The CDR3 DNA sequence: TGTGCCAGCACCCGGCAAACTAATGAAAAACTGTTTTTT. It yields the protein CASTRQTNEKLFF.

This clonotype has a handful of counts. V gene TRBV9 combines with J gene TRBJ2-7, with a tentative D call TRBD1 (6 bases). CDR1 and CDR2 from the germline V gene are SGDLS and YYNGEE. The CDR3 totals 15 residues. With 0 bases removed from V and 2 bases from J, the gap between germline ends came to 12 bases. In nucleotides, the CDR3 is TGTGCCAGCAGCGTAGCCCCGGGACAAGCCTACGAGCAGTACTTC. Its translation: CASSVAPGQAYEQYF.

Only a few counts were recorded for this clonotype. This chain uses TRBV6-2 or TRBV6-3 with TRBJ1-5; D gene uncertain. The CDR3 loop spans 13 amino acids. Trimming took off 2 bases at V and 5 bases at J, with 7 bases between the two ends. Germline loops: CDR1 MNHEY, CDR2 SVGEGT. CDR3 region: CASSYPSDQPQHF. The DNA for the CDR3 is TGTGCCAGCAGTTACCCATCGGATCAGCCCCAGCATTTT.

The rearrangement joins TRBV2 to TRBJ2-5, with 9 bases fitting TRBD2. The ends lost 4 bases at V and 4 bases at J; junction bases unmatched: 1. The CDR3 has 13 residues. Germline V gene data show CDR1 as SNHLY and CDR2 as FYNNEI. The CDR3 protein is CASSGLAVETQYF. In nucleotides, the CDR3 is TGTGCCAGCAGTGGACTAGCGGTAGAGACCCAGTACTTC.

The chain employs TRBV4-3 and TRBJ2-1, with D possibly being TRBD1 (5 bases). Germline CDR1 and CDR2: LGHNA and YSLEER. V was shortened by 0 bases and J by 5 bases, with 20 bases between the two germline ends. This CDR3 region has 18 residues. The CDR3 loop reads CASSQDLPSRVGHNEQFF. CDR3 coding DNA: TGCGCCAGCAGCCAAGATTTGCCGAGCAGGGTTGGGCACAATGAGCAGTTCTTC.

This clonotype has a single count. The rearrangement uses TRBV20-1 and TRBJ1-6; perhaps TRBD1 as D (5 bases). The CDR3 is made up of 16 amino acids. CDR1 and CDR2 from the germline V gene are DFQATT and SNEGSKA (reference sequence). Between the trimmed V and J ends, which lost 2 bases and 7 bases, there was a span of 18 bases. Written as DNA, the CDR3 is TGCAGTGCTAGATATTGGGGCATAGGCGCGAATTCACCCCTCCACTTT. This sequence encodes CSARYWGIGANSPLHF.

There are a few counts of this clonotype. V usage is TRBV20-1 and J usage is TRBJ2-3; D not resolved. Germline V gene lookup returns CDR1 DFQATT and CDR2 SNEGSKA (reference sequence). V was cut by 3 bases and J by 6 bases, with 7 bases left in between. The CDR3 runs 11 residues. The CDR3 here is CSASLEDTQYF. The CDR3 nucleotides read TGCAGTGCTAGTCTGGAGGATACGCAGTATTTT.

The V and J genes are TRBV7-2 and TRBJ1-5, with D unresolved. Germline CDR1 SGHTA, CDR2 FQGNSA. V was cut by 2 bases and J by 4 bases, with 3 bases left in between. There are 12 residues in the CDR3. The CDR3 DNA reads as TGTGCCAGCAGCTTATATAATCAGCCCCAGCATTTT. Translated: CASSLYNQPQHF.

This clonotype was seen more than once but under ten times. The chain joins TRBV7-2 to TRBJ2-3, with TRBD1 identical over 8 bases. Trimming cost V 6 bases and J 4 bases; bases outside gene matches: 6. The CDR3 loop spans 14 amino acids. The V gene's germline CDR1 is SGHTA and CDR2 FQGNSA. CDR3 residues: CASRNGQGPDTQYF. CDR3 DNA sequence: TGTGCCAGCAGAAACGGACAGGGCCCAGATACGCAGTATTTT.

The V gene is TRBV7-8, the J gene TRBJ2-4; 8 bases fit TRBD1. V lost 5 bases, J lost 2 bases, and 11 bases stayed unmatched. The CDR3 extends over 17 amino acids. CDR1 and CDR2 (germline): SGHVS, FQNEAQ. Here the CDR3 reads CASSHKQGVLSKNIQYF. In DNA form, the CDR3 reads TGTGCCAGCAGCCACAAACAGGGGGTGTTATCCAAAAACATTCAGTACTTC. Full variable domain (remainder filled in from reference TRBV7-8 and TRBJ2-4): GAGVSQSPRYKVAKRGQDVALRCDPISGHVSLFWYQQALGQGPEFLTYFQNEAQLDKSGLPSDRFFAERPEGSVSTLKIQRTQQEDSAVYLCASSHKQGVLSKNIQYFGAGTRLSVL.